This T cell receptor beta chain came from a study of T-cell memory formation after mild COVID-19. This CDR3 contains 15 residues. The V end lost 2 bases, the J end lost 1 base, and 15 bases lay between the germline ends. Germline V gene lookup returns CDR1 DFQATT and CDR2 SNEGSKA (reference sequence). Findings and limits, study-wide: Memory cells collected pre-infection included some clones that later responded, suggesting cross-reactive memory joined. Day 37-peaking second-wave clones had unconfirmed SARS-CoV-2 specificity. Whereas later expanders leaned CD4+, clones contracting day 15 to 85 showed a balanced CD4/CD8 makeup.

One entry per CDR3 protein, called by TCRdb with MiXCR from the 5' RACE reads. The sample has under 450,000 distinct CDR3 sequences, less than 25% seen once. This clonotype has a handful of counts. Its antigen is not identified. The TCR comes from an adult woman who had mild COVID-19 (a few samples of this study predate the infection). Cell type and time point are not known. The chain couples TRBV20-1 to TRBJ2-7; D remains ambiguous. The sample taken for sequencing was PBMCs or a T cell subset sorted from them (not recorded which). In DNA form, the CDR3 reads TGCAGTGCTAGAACCCTGGTAACCCCTTCCTACGAGCAGTACTTC. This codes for CSARTLVTPSYEQYF.